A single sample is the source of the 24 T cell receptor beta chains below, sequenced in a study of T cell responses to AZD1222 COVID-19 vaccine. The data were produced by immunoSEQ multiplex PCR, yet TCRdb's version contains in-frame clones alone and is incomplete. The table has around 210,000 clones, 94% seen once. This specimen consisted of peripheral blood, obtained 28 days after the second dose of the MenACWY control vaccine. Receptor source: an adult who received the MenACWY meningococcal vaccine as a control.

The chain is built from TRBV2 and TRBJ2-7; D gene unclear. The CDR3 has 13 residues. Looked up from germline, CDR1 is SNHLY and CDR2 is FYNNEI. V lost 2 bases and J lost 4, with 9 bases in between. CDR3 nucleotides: TGTGCCAGCAGTGAAACGGAGTGGTACGAGCAGTACTTC. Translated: CASSETEWYEQYF. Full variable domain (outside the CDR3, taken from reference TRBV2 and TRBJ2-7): EPEVTQTPSHQVTQMGQEVILRCVPISNHLYFYWYRQILGQKVEFLVSFYNNEISEKSEIFDDQFSVERPDGSNFTLKIRSTKLEDSAMYFCASSETEWYEQYFGPGTRLTVT.

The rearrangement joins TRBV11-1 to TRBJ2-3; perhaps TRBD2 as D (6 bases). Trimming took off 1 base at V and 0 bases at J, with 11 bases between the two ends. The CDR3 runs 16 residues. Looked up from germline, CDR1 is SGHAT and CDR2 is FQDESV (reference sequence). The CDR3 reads CASSLDWGESTDTQYF. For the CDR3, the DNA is TGTGCCAGCAGCTTAGATTGGGGGGAAAGCACAGATACGCAGTATTTT.

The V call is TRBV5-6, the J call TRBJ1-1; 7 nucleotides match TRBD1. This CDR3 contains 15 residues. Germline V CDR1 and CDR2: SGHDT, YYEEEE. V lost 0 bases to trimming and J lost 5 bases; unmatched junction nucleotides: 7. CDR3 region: CASSLGGTVRTEAFF. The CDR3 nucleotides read TGTGCCAGCAGCTTGGGTGGGACAGTAAGGACTGAAGCTTTCTTT.

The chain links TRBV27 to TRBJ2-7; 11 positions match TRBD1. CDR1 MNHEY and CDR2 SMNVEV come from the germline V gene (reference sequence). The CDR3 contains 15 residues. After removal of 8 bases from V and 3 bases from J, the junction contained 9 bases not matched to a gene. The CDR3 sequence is CASGPGTGGGYEQYF. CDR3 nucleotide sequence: TGTGCCAGCGGTCCCGGGACAGGGGGAGGCTACGAGCAGTACTTC.

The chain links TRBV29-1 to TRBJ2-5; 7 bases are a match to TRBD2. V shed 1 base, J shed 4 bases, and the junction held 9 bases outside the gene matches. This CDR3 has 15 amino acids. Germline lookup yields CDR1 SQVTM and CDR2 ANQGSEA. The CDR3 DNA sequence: TGCAGCGTTGAAGGGTACGGGAGGACCCCAGAGACCCAGTACTTC. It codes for CSVEGYGRTPETQYF.

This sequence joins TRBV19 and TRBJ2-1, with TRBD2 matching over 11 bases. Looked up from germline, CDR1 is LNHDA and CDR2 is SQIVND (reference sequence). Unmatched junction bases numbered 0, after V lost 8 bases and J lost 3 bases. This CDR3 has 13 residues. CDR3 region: CASGLAGYNEQFF. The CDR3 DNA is TGTGCCAGTGGACTAGCGGGCTACAATGAGCAGTTCTTC.

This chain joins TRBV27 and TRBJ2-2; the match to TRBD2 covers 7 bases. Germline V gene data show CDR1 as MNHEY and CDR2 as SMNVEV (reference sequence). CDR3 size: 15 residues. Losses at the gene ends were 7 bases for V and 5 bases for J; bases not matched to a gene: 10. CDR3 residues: CASKPRGERTGELFF. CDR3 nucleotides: TGTGCCAGCAAACCCCGGGGGGAAAGAACCGGGGAGCTGTTTTTT.

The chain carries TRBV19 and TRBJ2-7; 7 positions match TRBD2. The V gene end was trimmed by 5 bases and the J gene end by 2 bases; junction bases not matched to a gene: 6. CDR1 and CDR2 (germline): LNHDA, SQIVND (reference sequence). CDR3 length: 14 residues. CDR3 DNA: TGTGCCAGTAGTCTAACTAGCGATACCTACGAGCAGTACTTC. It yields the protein CASSLTSDTYEQYF. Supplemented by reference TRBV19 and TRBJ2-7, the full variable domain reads DGGITQSPKYLFRKEGQNVTLSCEQNLNHDAMYWYRQDPGQGLRLIYYSQIVNDFQKGDIAEGYSVSREKKESFPLTVTSAQKNPTAFYLCASSLTSDTYEQYFGPGTRLTVT.

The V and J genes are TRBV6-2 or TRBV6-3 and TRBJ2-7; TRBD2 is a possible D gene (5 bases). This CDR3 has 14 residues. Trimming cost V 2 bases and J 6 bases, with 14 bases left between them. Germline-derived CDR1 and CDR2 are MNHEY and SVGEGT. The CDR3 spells CASSYGSKRGEQYF. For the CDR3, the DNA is TGTGCCAGCAGTTACGGGTCCAAACGGGGCGAGCAGTACTTC.

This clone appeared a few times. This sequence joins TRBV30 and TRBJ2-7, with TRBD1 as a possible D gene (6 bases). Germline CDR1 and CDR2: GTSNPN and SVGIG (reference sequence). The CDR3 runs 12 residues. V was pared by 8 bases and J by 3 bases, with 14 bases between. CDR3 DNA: TGTGCCGGAGACAGAGGGGGCTACGAGCAGTACTTC. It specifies CAGDRGGYEQYF.

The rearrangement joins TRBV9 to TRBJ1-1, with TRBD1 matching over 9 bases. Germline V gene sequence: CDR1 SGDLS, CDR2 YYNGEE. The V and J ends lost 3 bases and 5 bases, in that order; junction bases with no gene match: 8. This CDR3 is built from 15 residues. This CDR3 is CASSGEQGAITEAFF. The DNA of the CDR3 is TGTGCCAGCAGCGGCGAACAGGGGGCGATAACTGAAGCTTTCTTT.

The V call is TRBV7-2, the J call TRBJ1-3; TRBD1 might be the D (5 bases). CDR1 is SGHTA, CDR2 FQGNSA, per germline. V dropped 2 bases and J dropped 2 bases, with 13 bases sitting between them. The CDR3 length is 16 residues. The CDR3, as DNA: TGTGCCAGCAGCTTAAATCAGGGTAATACTGGAAACACCATATATTTT. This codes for CASSLNQGNTGNTIYF.

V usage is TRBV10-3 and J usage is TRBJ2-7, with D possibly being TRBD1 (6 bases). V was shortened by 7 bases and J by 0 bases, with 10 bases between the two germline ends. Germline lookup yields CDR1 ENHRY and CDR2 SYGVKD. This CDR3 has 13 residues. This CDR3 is CAITTGNSYEQYF. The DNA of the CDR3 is TGTGCCATCACTACAGGGAACTCCTACGAGCAGTACTTC.

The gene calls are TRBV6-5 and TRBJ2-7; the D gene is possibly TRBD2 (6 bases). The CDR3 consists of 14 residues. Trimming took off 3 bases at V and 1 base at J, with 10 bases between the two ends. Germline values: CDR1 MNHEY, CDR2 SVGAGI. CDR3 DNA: TGTGCCAGCAGTTATAGCGGACAATCCTACGAGCAGTACTTC. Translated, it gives CASSYSGQSYEQYF.

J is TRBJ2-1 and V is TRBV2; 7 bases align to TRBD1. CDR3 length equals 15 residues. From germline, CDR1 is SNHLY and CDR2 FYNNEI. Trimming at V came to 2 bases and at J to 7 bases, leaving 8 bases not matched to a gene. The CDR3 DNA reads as TGTGCCAGCAGTGAAAGAGGGGGCCATAGGAATGAGCAGTTCTTC. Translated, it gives CASSERGGHRNEQFF.

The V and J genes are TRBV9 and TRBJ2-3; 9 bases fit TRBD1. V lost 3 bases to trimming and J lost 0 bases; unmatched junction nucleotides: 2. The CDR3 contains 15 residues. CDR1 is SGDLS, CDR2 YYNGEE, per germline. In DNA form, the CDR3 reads TGTGCCAGCAGCGCGGGACAGGGAAGCACAGATACGCAGTATTTT. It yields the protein CASSAGQGSTDTQYF.

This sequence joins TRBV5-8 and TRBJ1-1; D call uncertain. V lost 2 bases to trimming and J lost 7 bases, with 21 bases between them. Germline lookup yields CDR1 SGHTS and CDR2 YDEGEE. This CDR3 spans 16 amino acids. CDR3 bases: TGTGCCAGCAGCTTTAGGGTCGGGAGAAGTAATGGTGAAGCTTTCTTT. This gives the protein CASSFRVGRSNGEAFF.

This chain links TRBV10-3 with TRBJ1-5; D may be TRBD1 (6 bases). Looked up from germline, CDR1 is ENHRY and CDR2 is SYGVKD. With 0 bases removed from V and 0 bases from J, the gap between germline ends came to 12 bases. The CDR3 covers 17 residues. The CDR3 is CAISESIGGASNQPQHF. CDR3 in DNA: TGTGCCATCAGTGAGTCAATTGGGGGCGCTAGCAATCAGCCCCAGCATTTT.

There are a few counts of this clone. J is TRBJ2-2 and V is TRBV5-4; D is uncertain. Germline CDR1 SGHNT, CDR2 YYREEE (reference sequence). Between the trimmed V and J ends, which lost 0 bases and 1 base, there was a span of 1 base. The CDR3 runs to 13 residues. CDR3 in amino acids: CASSLGNTGELFF. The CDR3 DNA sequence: TGTGCCAGCAGCTTGGGGAACACCGGGGAGCTGTTTTTT.

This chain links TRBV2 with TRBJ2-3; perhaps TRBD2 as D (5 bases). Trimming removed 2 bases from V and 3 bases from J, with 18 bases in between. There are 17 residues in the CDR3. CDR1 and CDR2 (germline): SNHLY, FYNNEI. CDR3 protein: CASSETTPGFGTDTQYF. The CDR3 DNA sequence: TGTGCCAGCAGTGAAACCACTCCGGGGTTTGGGACAGATACGCAGTATTTT. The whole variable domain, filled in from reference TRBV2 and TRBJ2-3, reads EPEVTQTPSHQVTQMGQEVILRCVPISNHLYFYWYRQILGQKVEFLVSFYNNEISEKSEIFDDQFSVERPDGSNFTLKIRSTKLEDSAMYFCASSETTPGFGTDTQYFGPGTRLTVL.

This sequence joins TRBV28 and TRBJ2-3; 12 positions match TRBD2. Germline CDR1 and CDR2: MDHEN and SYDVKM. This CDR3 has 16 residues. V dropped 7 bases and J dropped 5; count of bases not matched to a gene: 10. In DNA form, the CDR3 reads TGTGCCAGCACCCACAAAGCGGGACTAGCGGGAGATACGCAGTATTTT. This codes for CASTHKAGLAGDTQYF.

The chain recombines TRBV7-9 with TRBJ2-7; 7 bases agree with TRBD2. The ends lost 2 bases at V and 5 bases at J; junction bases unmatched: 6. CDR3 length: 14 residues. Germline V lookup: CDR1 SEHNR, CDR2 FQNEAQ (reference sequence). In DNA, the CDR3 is TGTGCCAGCAGCTTACCCGGACTAGTCAACGAGCAGTACTTC. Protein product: CASSLPGLVNEQYF.

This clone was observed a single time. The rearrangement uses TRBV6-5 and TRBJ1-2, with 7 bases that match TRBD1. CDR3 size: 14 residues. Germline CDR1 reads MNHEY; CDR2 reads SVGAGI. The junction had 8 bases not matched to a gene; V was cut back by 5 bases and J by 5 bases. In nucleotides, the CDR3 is TGTGCCAGCAGTAAACGGACAGGAGATTATGGCTACACCTTC. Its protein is CASSKRTGDYGYTF.

The CDR3, as DNA: TGCGCCAGCAGCGAGGATAGCTATGGCTACACCTTC. Its translation is CASSEDSYGYTF. The rearrangement uses TRBV5-1 and TRBJ1-2; D ambiguous. The CDR3 consists of 12 residues. V was shortened by 4 bases and J by 4 bases, with 8 bases between the two germline ends. Germline loops: CDR1 SGHRS, CDR2 YFSETQ.